The 18 T cell receptor beta chains below come from one sample, sequenced in a study of OX40 agonist ivuxolimab in advanced cancers. TCRdb keeps only in-frame clones here, not all; method: immunoSEQ multiplex PCR. The table shows some 80,000 clones, with approximately 95% occurring only once. The source material was CD4+ or CD8+ T cells sorted from blood, sampled in a trial of the OX40 agonist ivuxolimab. These receptors originate from an adult with an advanced solid tumor such as melanoma, head and neck, liver or kidney cancer.

The V and J genes are TRBV14 and TRBJ2-1; 12 bases match TRBD2. The CDR3 contains 17 residues. Per germline, CDR1 SGHDN and CDR2 FVKESK. V lost 1 base, J lost 7 bases, and 8 bases stayed unmatched. The DNA of the CDR3 is TGTGCCAGCAGCCAAGGGACTAGCGGGGCTATCGGGAATGAGCAGTTCTTC. This encodes CASSQGTSGAIGNEQFF.

This clone came up a few times. This chain uses TRBV12-5 with TRBJ2-2; D unclear. This CDR3 contains 12 residues. Germline values: CDR1 LGHNT, CDR2 FRNRAP. Trimming removed 5 bases at V and 3 bases at J, with 4 bases between. For the CDR3, the DNA is TGTGCTAGTGGTCCCCACACCGGGGAGCTGTTTTTT. It translates to CASGPHTGELFF. Looking up the rest from reference TRBV12-5 and TRBJ2-2 gives the full variable domain: DARVTQTPRHKVTEMGQEVTMRCQPILGHNTVFWYRQTMMQGLELLAYFRNRAPLDDSGMPKDRFSAEMPDATLATLKIQPSEPRDSAVYFCASGPHTGELFFGEGSRLTVL.

The rearrangement joins TRBV28 to TRBJ2-7, with 8 nucleotides matching TRBD1. The CDR3 is 11 amino acids. Per germline, CDR1 MDHEN and CDR2 SYDVKM. The CDR3 reads CATDRGGEQYF. DNA for the CDR3: TGTGCAACCGACAGGGGCGGCGAGCAGTACTTC.

V is TRBV29-1 and J is TRBJ1-1; possibly TRBD1 for D (6 bases). Trimming shortened V by 5 bases and J by 8 bases, and 9 bases separated the two germline ends. From germline, CDR1 is SQVTM and CDR2 ANQGSEA. This CDR3 has 10 residues. DNA for the CDR3: TGCAGCGTTTGGACAGCCGAAGCTTTCTTT. It translates to CSVWTAEAFF.

The rearrangement uses TRBV19 and TRBJ1-5; D gene unclear. The V gene's germline CDR1 is LNHDA and CDR2 SQIVND (reference sequence). Trimming stripped 1 base from V and 2 bases from J, with 9 bases between. The CDR3 is made up of 15 amino acids. CDR3 in DNA: TGTGCCAGTAGTATAGGGGAGTGGGGCAATCAGCCCCAGCATTTT. This encodes CASSIGEWGNQPQHF.

The DNA for the CDR3 is TGTGCTAGTGGGACACAGGGGGCGCTTGTCACTGAAGCTTTCTTT. Encoded protein: CASGTQGALVTEAFF. The chain carries TRBV12-5 and TRBJ1-1; TRBD1 matches at 9 bases. Germline lookup yields CDR1 LGHNT and CDR2 FRNRAP. J lost 4 bases, V lost 6 bases, and 9 bases had no gene match. CDR3 length: 15 residues.

This clone was seen just once. The chain uses TRBV11-2 and TRBJ2-3; 12 bases are a match to TRBD1. V shed 4 bases and J 5 bases; nucleotides not matched to a gene: 4. This CDR3 is 15 amino acids long. Germline lookup yields CDR1 SGHAT and CDR2 FQNNGV. The CDR3, as DNA: TGTGCCAGCAGCTCCCGGGACAGGGGGCAAGATACGCAGTATTTT. Its protein product is CASSSRDRGQDTQYF.

The rearrangement joins TRBV7-9 to TRBJ1-1; the D gene is possibly TRBD1 (5 bases). Trimming took off 4 bases at V and 1 base at J, with 13 bases between the two ends. The CDR3 length is 15 residues. Germline CDR1 SEHNR, CDR2 FQNEAQ (reference sequence). CDR3 bases: TGTGCCAGCAGCTCAGTCACGGGGCCGAACACTGAAGCTTTCTTT. This encodes CASSSVTGPNTEAFF.

V usage is TRBV27 and J usage is TRBJ2-5, with D unresolved. CDR1 is MNHEY and CDR2 is SMNVEV in the germline V gene (reference sequence). Trimming shortened V by 1 base and J by 4 bases, and 7 bases separated the two germline ends. CDR3 length: 13 amino acids. CDR3 nucleotide sequence: TGTGCCAGCAGTTTATGGCCCCGAGAGACCCAGTACTTC. Its protein is CASSLWPRETQYF.

The V and J genes are TRBV29-1 and TRBJ1-2; D is uncertain. This CDR3 is built from 12 residues. Trimming removed 6 bases from V and 0 bases from J, with 8 bases in between. CDR1 is SQVTM, CDR2 ANQGSEA, per germline. CDR3 in amino acids: CSVVRANYGYTF. CDR3 nucleotides: TGCAGCGTGGTACGGGCTAACTATGGCTACACCTTC. The variable domain in full, with the rest retrieved from reference TRBV29-1 and TRBJ1-2, is SAVISQKPSRDICQRGTSLTIQCQVDSQVTMMFWYRQQPGQSLTLIATANQGSEATYESGFVIDKFPISRPNLTFSTLTVSNMSPEDSSIYLCSVVRANYGYTFGSGTRLTVV.

This clone appeared once. The chain combines TRBV27 with TRBJ2-7; TRBD1 matches 9 bases. The CDR3 loop spans 12 amino acids. In germline, CDR1 is MNHEY, CDR2 SMNVEV (reference sequence). V dropped 6 bases and J dropped 7; count of bases not matched to a gene: 4. The CDR3 DNA reads TGTGCCAGCAGCTGGACAGGGGAAGAGCAGTACTTC. Encoded protein: CASSWTGEEQYF.

The V call is TRBV15, the J call TRBJ1-4; 8 bases fit TRBD1. The CDR3 sequence is 17 residues long. Germline V gene sequence: CDR1 LNHNV, CDR2 YYDKDF (reference sequence). J gave up 5 bases and V 2 bases, and 10 bases lay outside the gene matches. The CDR3 loop is CATSRRQGITRNEKLFF. CDR3 nucleotide sequence: TGTGCCACCAGCAGAAGACAGGGGATAACGAGGAATGAAAAACTGTTTTTT.

The V and J genes are TRBV5-6 and TRBJ2-7, with TRBD1 as a possible D gene (6 bases). V lost 4 bases, J lost 4 bases, and 18 bases lay in between. CDR1 is SGHDT and CDR2 is YYEEEE in the germline V gene. The CDR3 loop spans 15 amino acids. The DNA for the CDR3 is TGTGCCAGCAGCCAAATGGGGGCAACTAGATACGAGCAGTACTTC. It translates to CASSQMGATRYEQYF.

The V gene is TRBV2, the J gene TRBJ2-7; the D is unclear. This CDR3 has 13 amino acids. Trimming cost V 5 bases and J 1 base, with 9 bases left between them. Germline lookup yields CDR1 SNHLY and CDR2 FYNNEI. This CDR3 is CASSIRHSYEQYF. CDR3 nucleotides: TGTGCCAGCAGTATTCGGCATTCCTACGAGCAGTACTTC.

The chain recombines TRBV7-3 with TRBJ2-1; D remains unclear. CDR3 size: 13 residues. Trimming left V 1 base short and J 8 bases short, with 9 bases between. Germline CDR1 reads SGHTA; CDR2 reads FQGTGA. CDR3 nucleotides: TGTGCCAGCAGCTTAATCCAAGGCCATGAGCAGTTCTTC. Amino acid sequence: CASSLIQGHEQFF.

The genes are TRBV19 and TRBJ2-2, with D perhaps given as TRBD1 or TRBD2 (5 bases each). The length of the CDR3 is 14 residues. Germline lookup yields CDR1 LNHDA and CDR2 SQIVND (reference sequence). V was pared by 3 bases and J by 7 bases, with 12 bases between. The CDR3 region is CASSIGMGDGELFF. CDR3 sequence (DNA): TGTGCCAGTAGTATCGGAATGGGGGACGGGGAGCTGTTTTTT.

This chain connects TRBV27 to TRBJ2-7, with 12 bases aligning to TRBD2. This CDR3 region has 16 residues. CDR1 and CDR2 (germline): MNHEY, SMNVEV (reference sequence). With V trimmed by 2 bases and J by 6 bases, 8 bases remained unmatched. This chain's CDR3 is CASSLRGTSGWSEQYF. The CDR3 DNA reads as TGTGCCAGCAGTTTAAGGGGGACTAGCGGGTGGTCCGAGCAGTACTTC.

This clone has only one observation. This rearrangement joins TRBV28 to TRBJ1-6; D not resolved. This CDR3 comprises 13 residues. The V end was cut by 7 bases, the J end by 7 bases, with 11 bases between. CDR1 MDHEN and CDR2 SYDVKM come from the germline V gene. The CDR3 reads CASIGWENSPLHF. The DNA of the CDR3 is TGTGCCAGCATCGGGTGGGAGAATTCACCCCTCCACTTT.